The present T cell receptor (beta chain) was sequenced within a study of beta chain features in type 1 diabetes. cDNA synthesis used the whole RNA isolate, giving expressed TCRB sequences. Libraries were prepared by immunoSEQ multiplex PCR; TCRdb keeps only in-frame clonotypes and omits some of them. Among roughly 300,000 clones listed, 6.5% to 10% were seen once. Study-level results: A moderate, significant TCRB CDR3 shortening appeared in type 1 diabetes across four CD4+ subsets. Short templates might get an advantage during PCR, and this would be equal in patients and controls. Cells carrying high TCR expression could end up over-represented when cDNA is sequenced.

Sorting that relied on CD45RO/CCR7/CD25/CD127/CD95/CD27 yielded CD4+ naive, central memory, regulatory and stem cell-like memory cells. The CDR3 extends over 16 amino acids. The germline V gene encodes CDR1 KGHSH and CDR2 LQKENI. V was clipped by 5 bases and J by 0 bases, with 11 bases between them. The table lists this clone with a few counts. Its antigen is not identified. This chain connects TRBV18 to TRBJ2-6; D is perhaps TRBD2 (6 bases). The sample was central memory CD4+ T cells from blood. The receptor was isolated from a woman under 30 in good health. Here the CDR3 DNA reads TGTGCCAGCTCAGACGCGGGGTCCTCTGGGGCCAACGTCCTGACTTTC. It is translated as CASSDAGSSGANVLTF.